This record covers a single T cell receptor beta chain. This clonotype was found a few times. Its cognate antigen has yet to be identified. Base qualities are not recorded, but no much larger clone differs from it by a single base. The sample belongs to a study of patients and donors after allogeneic stem cell transplantation (TCRdb year 2020). The library was obtained by RT-PCR. Sequencing instrument: NextSeq 550. The raw public reads went through TCRdb reprocessing: fastp at Q25, MiXCR clone calling, in-frame beta chains kept. Rows are unified per CDR3 protein, each entry keeping the most common DNA and genes. The sample table lists 410,000 or so distinct CDR3 sequences, roughly 17% of them with a count of one. The top ten hold 7.2% of the sample. The CDR3 starts with the cysteine, ends with the phenylalanine, and has 13 residues. Of the read, only the CDR3 DNA is kept; its 39 bases are in frame from base 1. The CDR1 and CDR2 encoded by the germline V gene (reference sequence) are SEHNR and FQNEAQ. From V the trimming removes 5 bases and from J it removes 6 bases, while the gene matches leave 6 bases of the junction unaccounted for.

Sequenced material: blood, either unsorted or a sorted T cell fraction (not recorded which). The sequence derives from a human donor who was either an allogeneic HSCT recipient or a stem cell or donor lymphocyte infusion donor (not recorded which). It is not recorded whose cells these are; they may come from a transplant donor. Recombination linked TRBV7-9 to TRBJ1-2; 7 bases in the junction line up with TRBD1. CDR3 sequence: CASSLDRDHGYTF. The DNA reads as follows: TGTGCCAGCAGCCTCGACAGGGATCATGGCTACACCTTC.